This entry features one T cell receptor (beta chain) sequence. The antigen remains undetermined. These data are taken from a study of beta chain features in type 1 diabetes. Study-wide findings and caveats: Relative to healthy donors, patients appeared to have naive, central memory and Treg TCRB repertoires that were more similar. Diminished insertions and augmented deletions at VDJ junctions characterized type 1 diabetes patients.

Germline CDR1 reads ENHRY; CDR2 reads SYGVKD. V was clipped by 8 bases and J by 5 bases; unmatched bases: 10. The CDR3 covers 15 residues. What was sequenced were expressed TCRB transcripts, since all of the isolated RNA had been reverse transcribed. Assay used: immunoSEQ multiplex PCR; TCRdb lists only in-frame clones, some missing. The data hold about 230,000 clones, with over 7.5% observed a single time. Stem cell-like memory, regulatory, central memory and naive CD4+ cells were sorted via CD45RO/CCR7/CD25/CD127/CD95/CD27. Purities in excess of 98% were seen in all sorted populations. The TCR originated in a woman between 18 and 30 years old in good health. The V call is TRBV10-3, the J call TRBJ2-3; 10 bases fit TRBD2. The specimen was naive CD4+ T cells from blood. This chain's CDR3 is CAIGGASGGEDTQYF. CDR3 sequence (DNA): TGTGCCATCGGCGGGGCTAGCGGGGGTGAAGATACGCAGTATTTT.